The subject of this entry is one T cell receptor beta chain. The data derive from a study of CD8+ T cells in alopecia areata. V dropped 2 bases and J dropped 5 bases, with 9 bases sitting between them. The CDR3 is 14 residues long. Germline lookup yields CDR1 SGHDN and CDR2 FVKESK. cDNA prepared by RNA extraction and subsequent reverse transcription served as the template for sequencing. Profiling relied on immunoSEQ multiplex PCR, and the TCRdb table lists in-frame clones only, not all of them. The sample records approximately 150,000 clones, 70% to 90% being singletons. The treatment was: oral pan-JAK inhibitor, 5-10 mg twice daily. Sorting of PBMCs yielded the CD4+ and CD8+ T cells.

The starting material was CD8+ T cells sorted from blood, obtained at week 4, from a patient treated with tofacitinib. The clonotype originates from a human donor with alopecia areata. The chain joins TRBV14 to TRBJ2-2; D remains ambiguous. CDR3 sequence: CASSQWLNTGELFF. CDR3 coding DNA: TGTGCCAGCAGCCAATGGTTAAATACCGGGGAGCTGTTTTTT.